This T cell receptor (beta chain) originates from a study of beta chain features in type 1 diabetes. One heparinised blood draw, averaging about 120 mL, came from each donor. Sorted cells reached over 98% purity in every population. cDNA synthesis used the whole RNA isolate, giving expressed TCRB sequences. Some clones are missing from TCRdb's copy, which holds only in-frame ones; the method was immunoSEQ multiplex PCR. Here the sample spans 850,000 to 900,000 clones, 15% to 20% being singletons. V lost 5 bases to trimming and J lost 5 bases; unmatched junction nucleotides: 7. Germline loops: CDR1 SEHNR, CDR2 FQNEAQ (reference sequence). The CDR3 loop spans 15 amino acids.

The sample consisted of naive CD4+ T cells from blood. The genes are TRBV7-9 and TRBJ2-2; 8 nucleotides match TRBD1. The TCR sequence derives from a young woman in good health. The CDR3 DNA reads as TGTGCCAGCAGCCCGGACAGGGTCCGAACCGGGGAGCTGTTTTTT. Translating it yields CASSPDRVRTGELFF.